The clone carrying this T cell receptor (beta chain) appeared a few times. Its matching antigen is unknown. The record originates from a study of blood T cells in healthy people across ages. Study outcomes and limitations: Higher diversity and more naive CD4+ cells were features of long-lived donors, compared to aged donors.

The germline V and J ends were trimmed by 6 bases and 0 bases, with 10 bases remaining between them. The CDR3 sequence is 14 residues long. Germline CDR1 reads MDHEN; CDR2 reads SYDVKM. A J-beta primer mix and a sample-barcoded 5' primer were used in a second PCR of roughly 6 to 12 cycles. TCRdb fed the 5' RACE reads into MiXCR, producing one record per CDR3 protein. The sample yields about 580,000 distinct CDR3 sequences, around 48% seen once. The chain employs TRBV28 and TRBJ2-3, with TRBD1 as a possible D gene (5 bases). The sequenced material came from blood. This clonotype was obtained from an older man in good health. The CDR3 sequence: CASSNRGSTDTQYF. The CDR3 DNA is TGTGCCAGCAGCAATAGGGGAAGCACAGATACGCAGTATTTT. Variable domain in full (rest from reference TRBV28 and TRBJ2-3): DVKVTQSSRYLVKRTGEKVFLECVQDMDHENMFWYRQDPGLGLRLIYFSYDVKMKEKGDIPEGYSVSREKKERFSLILESASTNQTSMYLCASSNRGSTDTQYFGPGTRLTVL.